Listed below are T cell receptor beta chains from one sample, sequenced in a study of T cell responses to AZD1222 COVID-19 vaccine. Generated by immunoSEQ multiplex PCR, the TCRdb table keeps only in-frame clones and is missing some. The top ten hold approximately 0.88% of the sample, which has about 160,000 clones, about 92% seen once. This sample comprised peripheral blood, obtained on day 0 of AZD1222 vaccination. The receptors shown here come from an adult in good health. Each CDR3 is given with its conserved first and last residue. The order of the fields is clone size, D gene, V gene, J gene, CDR3 DNA, CDR3 protein. The D gene is left open where the match is weak. Some rows mark clone size as missing; the rest say once, few, many or name a class of expanded clone.

.	.	TRBV7-2	TRBJ2-2	TGTGCCAGCAGCTTAGACCTCAAGGGGGGTAAGCTGTTTTTT	CASSLDLKGGKLFF
.	.	TRBV19	TRBJ2-7	TGTGCCAGTAGTCCTCACTACGAGCAGTACTTC	CASSPHYEQYF
once	TRBD2	TRBV19	TRBJ2-7	TGTGCCAGTAGTAAGGGAGGGTCTATAGACGAGCAGTACTTC	CASSKGGSIDEQYF
.	.	TRBV5-1	TRBJ1-1	TGCGCCAGCAGCCCAGAGGGGTCTCGGCGCACTGAAGCTTTCTTT	CASSPEGSRRTEAFF
.	.	TRBV28	TRBJ2-1	.	CASSTSRGRGGINEQFF
.	.	TRBV18	TRBJ2-2	TGTGCCAGCTCGCGGCTAGGGACCGGGGAGCTGTTTTTT	CASSRLGTGELFF
.	.	TRBV5-1	TRBJ1-4	TGCGCCAGCAGCTTGGGAGCAGGTTATAATGAAAAACTGTTTTTT	CASSLGAGYNEKLFF
once	.	TRBV4-2	TRBJ2-7	TGTGCCAGCAGCCAAAAATTTCACGGAGGCTACGAGCAGTACTTC	CASSQKFHGGYEQYF
.	.	TRBV6-5	TRBJ1-3	TGTGCCAGCAGTTACTCCCGAGGAGGGGCTGGAAACACCATATATTTT	CASSYSRGGAGNTIYF
.	TRBD1	TRBV6-5	TRBJ1-5	TGTGCCAGCAGTTACGGGGACAGGAGAGGTCAGCCCCAGCATTTT	CASSYGDRRGQPQHF
.	.	TRBV19	TRBJ1-4	TGTGCCAGTAGTAGAACCCAGGCTAATACTAATGAAAAACTGTTTTTT	CASSRTQANTNEKLFF
.	.	TRBV28	TRBJ2-1	TGTGCCACCCATTCGTCCAGGGAGCAGTTCTTC	CATHSSREQFF
.	.	TRBV7-9	TRBJ1-2	TGTGCCAGCAGCTTAATGGCAGGGGTTAACTATGGCTACACCTTC	CASSLMAGVNYGYTF
.	.	TRBV28	TRBJ2-3	TGTGCCAGCAGTTTATGGGACAGAGCCTCTAGCACAGATACGCAGTATTTT	CASSLWDRASSTDTQYF
.	.	TRBV18	TRBJ1-2	TGTGCCAGCTCACCACCGGTATATCGCTATGGCTACACCTTC	CASSPPVYRYGYTF
.	.	TRBV7-2	TRBJ1-3	TGTGCCAGCAGCTTAGCGCGGGGGGTGGACTTTGGAAACACCATATATTTT	CASSLARGVDFGNTIYF
.	.	TRBV12-2	TRBJ2-2	TGTGCAAGTCGCTTAAATGGAGTGAGGAGAGGTTCGACCGGGGAGCTGTTTTTT	CASRLNGVRRGSTGELFF
.	TRBD1	TRBV9	TRBJ2-2	TGTGCCAGCAGCCCACGGACAGGTGGGACCGGGGAGCTGTTTTTT	CASSPRTGGTGELFF
once	TRBD1	TRBV18	TRBJ2-7	TGTGCCAGCTCACCCGACCTGGGACAGTCCTACGAGCAGTACTTC	CASSPDLGQSYEQYF
.	.	TRBV4-1	TRBJ2-3	TGCGCCAGCAGCCCCGGAGGGGGTGGGCGCGGAGCCACAGATACGCAGTATTTT	CASSPGGGGRGATDTQYF
.	.	TRBV6-5	TRBJ1-3	TGTGCCAGCAGTTACGGGGGTTCTGGAAACACCATATATTTT	CASSYGGSGNTIYF
.	TRBD2	TRBV11-2	TRBJ2-1	TGTGCCAGCAGCACGACTAGCGGGGCTTACAATGAGCAGTTCTTC	CASSTTSGAYNEQFF
.	.	TRBV7-8	TRBJ1-5	TGTGCCAGCAGCTTAACCATAGGTGAACAGCCCCAGCATTTT	CASSLTIGEQPQHF
.	.	TRBV4-1	TRBJ1-4	TGCGCCAGCAGCCAATGGGGGGCAACTAATGAAAAACTGTTTTTT	CASSQWGATNEKLFF
.	.	TRBV11-3	TRBJ2-7	TGTGCCAGCAGCCCGTCAGAGGGGATCTCCTACGAGCAGTACTTC	CASSPSEGISYEQYF
.	TRBD1	TRBV7-7	TRBJ2-1	TGTGCCAGCAGCTTGGACAGGGGGTACCACAATGAGCAGTTCTTC	CASSLDRGYHNEQFF
.	TRBD2	TRBV2	TRBJ2-5	TGTGCCAGCAGAGGTACTAGCGGGGGGACCTCACAAGAGACCCAGTACTTC	CASRGTSGGTSQETQYF
.	TRBD1	TRBV7-9	TRBJ2-1	TGTGCCAGCAGCCCCGGACAGGGGGTCTACAATGAGCAGTTCTTC	CASSPGQGVYNEQFF
.	.	TRBV5-1	TRBJ1-5	TGCGCCAGCAGCTTAATGCCAGATCAGCCCCAGCATTTT	CASSLMPDQPQHF
.	.	TRBV5-1	TRBJ2-7	TGCGCCAGCAGTACATCAGAGGGGTCCTACGAGCAGTACTTC	CASSTSEGSYEQYF
.	.	TRBV30	TRBJ1-4	TGTGCCTGGAGACGACCTCCCAATGAAAAACTGTTTTTT	CAWRRPPNEKLFF
medium-sized	TRBD2	TRBV6-1	TRBJ2-3	TGTGCCAGCAGTGAAGAGCGGGGGGGCACAGATACGCAGTATTTT	CASSEERGGTDTQYF
.	TRBD1	TRBV10-3	TRBJ2-7	TGTGCCATCAGTGGTCAGGGGGCCACCACCTACGAGCAGTACTTC	CAISGQGATTYEQYF
.	TRBD1	TRBV9	TRBJ1-3	TGTGCCAGCAGCGTGACAGGGCAAACTGGAAACACCATATATTTT	CASSVTGQTGNTIYF
.	.	TRBV18	TRBJ1-1	TGTGCCAGCTCACCACCAGGCAGACGGGACACTGAAGCTTTCTTT	CASSPPGRRDTEAFF
.	TRBD1	TRBV5-1	TRBJ2-1	TGCGCCAGCAGCCGGGACAGGGGTTTTTCCTCCTACAATGAGCAGTTCTTC	CASSRDRGFSSYNEQFF
.	.	TRBV11-1	TRBJ1-5	TGTGCCAGCAGTTATGGGGTGAATCAGCCCCAGCATTTT	CASSYGVNQPQHF
.	.	TRBV30	TRBJ1-2	TGTGCCTGGAGTGTAGAGTCGGTTGGAGGGTCCTATGGCTACACCTTC	CAWSVESVGGSYGYTF
.	TRBD1	TRBV27	TRBJ1-2	TGTGCCAGCAGTTCGGGGGGACAGGGTCGCCGCGGCTACACCTTC	CASSSGGQGRRGYTF
.	.	TRBV6-5	TRBJ2-1	TGTGCCAGCAAAAGCCCCCTGAACAATGAGCAGTTCTTC	CASKSPLNNEQFF
.	TRBD1	TRBV19	TRBJ1-3	TGTGCCAGTAGTATGGGGCCAGGGGGCGCGTCGGCAGGAAACACCATATATTTT	CASSMGPGGASAGNTIYF
.	.	TRBV12-3/TRBV12-4	TRBJ1-1	TGTGCCAGCAGTTTAGTCGGGAACACTGAAGCTTTCTTT	CASSLVGNTEAFF
.	.	TRBV20-1	TRBJ2-1	TGCAGTGCTAGTGCTCAGGCAAGGGGCTCCTACAATGAGCAGTTCTTC	CSASAQARGSYNEQFF
.	.	TRBV18	TRBJ1-1	TGTGCCAGCTCACGCGAGGTAGTGAACACTGAAGCTTTCTTT	CASSREVVNTEAFF
once	.	TRBV19	TRBJ2-7	TGTGCCACCAAGAGCCGGGACACGGACTACGAGCAGTACTTC	CATKSRDTDYEQYF
.	.	TRBV29-1	TRBJ1-1	TGCAGCGCAAGAATGACCCCACCCCGTCGGAACACTGAAGCTTTCTTT	CSARMTPPRRNTEAFF